Listed below are T cell receptor beta chains from one sample, sequenced in a study of early T cells in non-severe SARS-CoV-2 infection. Using its own MiXCR run on the 5' RACE reads, TCRdb lists one record per CDR3 protein. The table records more than 45,000 distinct CDR3 sequences, roughly 12% of them present only once. Material for sequencing was whole blood. The receptors were gathered from an adult who was a healthcare worker with PCR-confirmed SARS-CoV-2 infection or an uninfected control (not recorded which). Both conserved end residues are part of each CDR3. The D gene is left open where the match is weak. Expanded clones get a size class; other rows say once, few or many, or leave the size out.

16,many,TRBV15,TRBJ2-3,TRBD2,TGTGCCACCAGCAGAGATACGGGAGGGCCGACAGATACGCAGTATTTT,CATSRDTGGPTDTQYF
11,few,TRBV2,TRBJ2-1,.,TGTGCCAGCAGTGAGTGGGCGGAGCAGTTCTTC,CASSEWAEQFF
16,.,TRBV20-1,TRBJ2-2,.,TGCAGTGCTAGAGGAGCTAACCCGTTCGAGGTCGGGGAGCTGTTTTTT,CSARGANPFEVGELFF
11,many,TRBV7-6,TRBJ2-1,.,TGTGCCAGCAGCTTAGTGAATGAGCAGTTCTTC,CASSLVNEQFF
14,many,TRBV27,TRBJ2-7,.,TGTGCCAGCCGCCCAAACATTAGAGAATACGAGCAGTACTTC,CASRPNIREYEQYF
12,few,TRBV7-2,TRBJ2-5,.,TGTGCCAGCAGTCGACCCCCCCGACTCCAGTACTTC,CASSRPPRLQYF
13,medium-sized,TRBV28,TRBJ2-5,.,TGTGCCAGCAGCCTAGTATCTACAGAGACCCAGTACTTC,CASSLVSTETQYF
17,few,TRBV11-2,TRBJ2-5,TRBD2,TGTGCCAGCAGCTTAGGGAAGGGACTAGCGGGAAAGGAGACCCAGTACTTC,CASSLGKGLAGKETQYF
12,.,TRBV6-5,TRBJ2-3,TRBD2,TGTGCCAGCAGAGGGACTATGGATACGCAGTATTTT,CASRGTMDTQYF
12,.,TRBV27,TRBJ2-1,.,TGTGCCAGCAGTTTAGTGGGCTATGAGCAGTTCTTC,CASSLVGYEQFF
11,few,TRBV3-1,TRBJ2-1,.,TGTGCCAGCAGCCAGACAGGATTGCAGTTCTTC,CASSQTGLQFF
15,medium-sized,TRBV12-3/TRBV12-4,TRBJ2-3,.,TGTGCCAGCAGTTTCGTGGGAGGACATTTAGATACGCAGTATTTT,CASSFVGGHLDTQYF
15,few,TRBV28,TRBJ2-1,.,TGTGCCAGCAGTTTCCAGGGGAGGGTCTACAATGAGCAGTTCTTC,CASSFQGRVYNEQFF
14,.,TRBV9,TRBJ2-1,.,TGTGCCAGCAGCGTGGGCTCAGGGTGGAGTGAGCAGTTCTTC,CASSVGSGWSEQFF
13,few,TRBV18,TRBJ2-5,.,TGTGCCAGCTCACCATATACAGAAGAGACCCAGTACTTC,CASSPYTEETQYF
15,many,TRBV9,TRBJ1-4,.,TGTGCCAGCAGCGTAGACAACGGACATAATGAAAAACTGTTTTTT,CASSVDNGHNEKLFF
11,few,TRBV6-5,TRBJ1-1,.,TGTGCCAGCAGTGGCAAGGCTGAAGCTTTCTTT,CASSGKAEAFF
12,many,TRBV7-6,TRBJ2-2,.,TGTGCCAGCAGCGAGTACACCGGGGAGCTGTTTTTT,CASSEYTGELFF
17,.,TRBV28,TRBJ2-7,TRBD2,TGTGCCAGCAGTTACCGACTAGCGGGAGCCGGCGCCTACGAGCAGTACTTC,CASSYRLAGAGAYEQYF
16,few,TRBV19,TRBJ2-3,TRBD2,TGTGCCAGTAGCGGCGGGAGGGCTCAAGTCACAGATACGCAGTATTTT,CASSGGRAQVTDTQYF
13,.,TRBV5-1,TRBJ2-1,.,TGCGCCAGCAGCTTGGAAGTCCCCGATGAGCAGTTCTTC,CASSLEVPDEQFF
12,.,TRBV7-9,TRBJ1-2,TRBD1,TGTGCCAGCAGCACGGACAGGCGGGACTACACCTTC,CASSTDRRDYTF
15,.,TRBV28,TRBJ2-7,.,TGTGCCAGCAGCCCCCCGGGCCTCGCAACCTACGAGCAGTACTTC,CASSPPGLATYEQYF
13,.,TRBV14,TRBJ2-1,TRBD2,TGTGCCAGCAGACTAACTAGCGGTGGTGAGCAGTTCTTC,CASRLTSGGEQFF
13,many,TRBV6-6,TRBJ2-7,TRBD2,TGTGCCAGCACCAAAGGACTAGCCTACGAGCAGTACTTC,CASTKGLAYEQYF
14,many,TRBV29-1,TRBJ2-7,TRBD2,TGCAGCCCCGGGAGGGGGACACTGTCCTACGAGCAGTACTTC,CSPGRGTLSYEQYF
12,.,TRBV20-1,TRBJ2-7,.,TGCAGTCCAGGCGCAGGGGTGGACGAGCAGTACTTC,CSPGAGVDEQYF
13,.,TRBV5-1,TRBJ2-4,.,TGCGCCAGCAGCTTGGAAGGGACCGGCATTCAGTACTTC,CASSLEGTGIQYF
15,many,TRBV7-8,TRBJ2-3,.,TGTGCCAGCAGCTTAGAAGAAATATCGGTAGATACGCAGTATTTT,CASSLEEISVDTQYF
15,.,TRBV20-1,TRBJ1-6,.,TGCAGTGCTAGAGATATAGGGGGACATAATTCACCCCTCCACTTT,CSARDIGGHNSPLHF
16,many,TRBV4-2,TRBJ2-3,TRBD2,TGTGCCAGCAGCCAAGATACGAGCGGGAGGTCTTATACGCAGTATTTT,CASSQDTSGRSYTQYF
14,many,TRBV28,TRBJ1-2,.,TGTGCCAGCAGTTTAGGCAGAGCTAACTATGGCTACACCTTC,CASSLGRANYGYTF
14,.,TRBV15,TRBJ1-6,.,TGTGCCACCAGCGCCCGGGGGGGGAATTCACCCCTCCACTTT,CATSARGGNSPLHF
14,many,TRBV2,TRBJ2-7,.,TGTGCCAGCAGAGGTCTGGGGGCCAGCTACGAGCAGTACTTC,CASRGLGASYEQYF
15,many,TRBV7-9,TRBJ2-1,.,TGTGCCAGCAGCTTAGGTCTAGCGCGCTACAATGAGCAGTTCTTC,CASSLGLARYNEQFF